This entry lists 10 T cell receptor beta chains sequenced from one sample in a study of blood T cell repertoires in COVID-19. Sequenced by immunoSEQ multiplex PCR; TCRdb stores in-frame clones only, minus some. The data hold roughly 230,000 clones, with roughly 80% observed a single time. The specimen was peripheral blood. These receptors originate from a woman aged 45-65 years with acute or convalescent COVID-19.

This rearrangement joins TRBV19 to TRBJ2-6; D call uncertain. V gave up 6 bases and J gave up 3 bases, with 12 bases separating them. The CDR3 totals 15 residues. CDR1 and CDR2 (germline): LNHDA, SQIVND (reference sequence). As DNA, the CDR3 is TGTGCCAGTAGCGGAGCCGGCTATGGGGCCAACGTCCTGACTTTC. Residues: CASSGAGYGANVLTF.

J is TRBJ1-2 and V is TRBV3-1 (or the pseudogene TRBV3-2); 10 nucleotides align to TRBD1. The V gene end was trimmed by 2 bases and the J gene end by 6 bases; junction bases not matched to a gene: 3. There are 14 residues in the CDR3. Germline V CDR1 and CDR2: LGHDT, YNNKEL (reference sequence). The CDR3 coding sequence is TGTGCCAGCAGCCAAAAGGGACAGGGGAATGGCTACACCTTC. Translation: CASSQKGQGNGYTF.

The chain combines TRBV6-5 with TRBJ2-5; perhaps TRBD2 as D (6 bases). Per the germline V gene, CDR1 is MNHEY and CDR2 is SVGAGI. This CDR3 contains 14 residues. Trimming removed 8 bases at V and 1 base at J, with 14 bases between. The CDR3 loop is CASRTVAVQETQYF. CDR3 DNA: TGTGCCAGCCGCACAGTAGCGGTCCAAGAGACCCAGTACTTC.

This chain joins TRBV11-2 and TRBJ2-7, with no clear D. The CDR3 is 12 amino acids. V was cut by 5 bases and J by 3 bases, with 8 bases left in between. Germline V gene data show CDR1 as SGHAT and CDR2 as FQNNGV. In nucleotides, the CDR3 is TGTGCCAGCAGCCCAACCAGCTACGAGCAGTACTTC. Its translation: CASSPTSYEQYF. Full variable domain (outside the CDR3, taken from reference TRBV11-2 and TRBJ2-7): EAGVAQSPRYKIIEKRQSVAFWCNPISGHATLYWYQQILGQGPKLLIQFQNNGVVDDSQLPKDRFSAERLKGVDSTLKIQPAKLEDSAVYLCASSPTSYEQYFGPGTRLTVT.

This clone was recorded once. The chain carries TRBV18 and TRBJ1-6, with 11 bases matching TRBD1. The CDR3 sequence is 14 residues long. V lost 6 bases, J lost 10 bases, and 5 bases stayed unmatched. Germline V CDR1 and CDR2: KGHSH, LQKENI. CDR3 region: CASSADRGPSPLHF. The CDR3 nucleotides are TGTGCCAGCTCTGCGGACAGGGGGCCGTCACCCCTCCACTTT. The full variable domain, its missing parts supplied by reference TRBV18 and TRBJ1-6, is NAGVMQNPRHLVRRRGQEARLRCSPMKGHSHVYWYRQLPEEGLKFMVYLQKENIIDESGMPKERFSAEFPKEGPSILRIQQVVRGDSAAYFCASSADRGPSPLHFGNGTRLTVT.

The table lists this clone with a count of one. The chain uses TRBV28 and TRBJ1-2, with 10 bases that match TRBD1. Germline CDR1 MDHEN, CDR2 SYDVKM. Trimming cost V 5 bases and J 7 bases; bases outside gene matches: 10. CDR3 size: 15 residues. The CDR3 loop reads CASSTDRGRISGYTF. The CDR3 bases are TGTGCCAGCAGTACAGACAGGGGGCGTATTAGTGGCTACACCTTC.

The chain has TRBV6-5 and TRBJ2-3; 14 bases are shared with TRBD2. This CDR3 is built from 15 residues. Germline-derived CDR1 and CDR2 are MNHEY and SVGAGI. V lost 8 bases and J lost 6; bases outside the gene matches: 7. CDR3 sequence: CASGRLAGGSDTQYF. CDR3 sequence (DNA): TGTGCCAGCGGGAGACTAGCGGGGGGGTCCGATACGCAGTATTTT.

The V call is TRBV7-2, the J call TRBJ2-3, with D possibly matching TRBD1 (5 bases). From germline, CDR1 is SGHTA and CDR2 FQGNSA. V lost 7 bases, J lost 8 bases, and 19 bases lay in between. The CDR3 runs 14 residues. DNA for the CDR3: TGTGCCAGCAACCTGGACACCTCGAGTCGTACGCAGTATTTT. It yields the protein CASNLDTSSRTQYF.

V usage is TRBV13 and J usage is TRBJ2-7; 8 bases are a match to TRBD1. Per the germline V gene, CDR1 is PRHDT and CDR2 is FYEKMQ (reference sequence). V lost 6 bases and J lost 2; bases outside the gene matches: 6. CDR3 size: 14 residues. The CDR3 loop reads CASSPDRATYEQYF. For the CDR3, the DNA is TGTGCCAGCAGTCCGGACAGGGCGACCTACGAGCAGTACTTC.

The genes are TRBV28 and TRBJ2-1; weak D call: TRBD1 (6 bases). V was clipped by 3 bases and J by 5 bases, with 20 bases between them. This CDR3 region has 17 residues. CDR1 is MDHEN and CDR2 is SYDVKM in the germline V gene. The CDR3 DNA reads TGTGCCAGCAGTTTGTTAGGCGGACAGCGAAACGACAATGAGCAGTTCTTC. Protein: CASSLLGGQRNDNEQFF.